This T cell receptor beta chain was identified in a study of T cell repertoires in cytomegalovirus infection. Study at large: Indications came from public TCR beta signatures; they pointed to CMV infection and to a matching HLA type. Findings and limits, study-wide: CMV carriers with the relevant HLA were identified by cumulative public TCR beta family frequency. Ex vivo responses were dominated by HLA-C-restricted CMV-specific TCR beta clonotypes.

TCRdb reanalysed the reads using MiXCR and keeps one entry per CDR3 protein. The repertoire holds fewer than 200,000 distinct CDR3 sequences, with roughly 20% as singletons. This clonotype was observed a handful of times. Its antigen is as yet unknown. Sequenced input: PBMCs. The TCR comes from a human donor in good health (CMV status not recorded). Some clones in this sample may be carry-over from other donors' samples.

DNA of the CDR3: TGCGCCAGCAGCTGGGGCTACGGGAACACTGAAGCTTTCTTT. Its translation is CASSWGYGNTEAFF. The chain employs TRBV5-1 and TRBJ1-1, with D perhaps TRBD1 (5 bases). The CDR3 loop spans 14 amino acids. Trimming left V 3 bases short and J 1 base short, with 10 bases between. Looked up from germline, CDR1 is SGHRS and CDR2 is YFSETQ.